Listed below are T cell receptor beta chains from one sample, sequenced in a study of T cell responses to AZD1222 COVID-19 vaccine. TCRdb's copy holds only in-frame clones and misses some; the assay was immunoSEQ multiplex PCR. The table records roughly 100,000 clones, 70% to 90% of them present only once. Specimen: peripheral blood, collected on day 0 of AZD1222 vaccination. All receptors come from an adult in good health. CDR3s include the opening cysteine and the closing phenylalanine or tryptophan. A D gene is named only where the DNA matches it firmly. Clone size appears in some rows only: once, few, many, or a class for an expanded clone.

abundance	v_gene	j_gene	d_gene	CDR3aa	CDR3nt
.	TRBV5-3	TRBJ2-1	.	CARSLSLGIEQFF	TGTGCCAGAAGCCTGAGTTTAGGGATTGAGCAGTTCTTC
.	TRBV6-5	TRBJ1-2	.	CASSSPGVGYGYTF	TGTGCCAGCAGTTCGCCAGGGGTCGGGTATGGCTACACCTTC
.	TRBV29-1	TRBJ2-5	.	CSVDLGLMGAHETQYF	TGCAGCGTTGATCTAGGGTTAATGGGGGCCCATGAGACCCAGTACTTC
.	TRBV12-3/TRBV12-4	TRBJ2-1	.	CASSRLDEQFF	TGTGCCAGCAGCCGGTTGGATGAGCAGTTCTTC
.	TRBV10-3	TRBJ2-3	.	CAISDFGTDTQYF	TGTGCCATCAGTGATTTTGGCACAGATACGCAGTATTTT
.	TRBV6-5	TRBJ1-1	.	CASSETGRGEAFF	TGTGCCTCCTCGGAGACAGGAAGGGGTGAAGCTTTCTTT
.	TRBV3-1/TRBV3-2	TRBJ2-7	TRBD1	CASSARQGAYEQYF	TGTGCCAGCAGCGCACGACAGGGGGCCTACGAGCAGTACTTC
.	TRBV12-3/TRBV12-4	TRBJ1-2	.	CASSPIVQGPGTF	TGTGCCAGCAGTCCTATAGTGCAGGGCCCGGGCACCTTC
.	TRBV7-9	TRBJ2-5	.	CASSPRVEETQYF	TGTGCCAGCAGCCCCCGGGTGGAAGAGACCCAGTACTTC
.	TRBV20-1	TRBJ1-2	.	CSASPEGRSYGYTF	TGCAGTGCTAGTCCAGAAGGGAGAAGCTATGGCTACACCTTC
once	TRBV27	TRBJ1-2	.	CASSYTGHLGIYGYTF	TGTGCCAGCAGCTATACCGGACACCTCGGCATCTATGGCTACACCTTC
.	TRBV12-3/TRBV12-4	TRBJ1-2	.	CASSLGGSYTF	TGTGCCAGCAGTTTAGGGGGTAGCTACACCTTC
.	TRBV18	TRBJ1-2	.	CASSFMAGGYTF	TGTGCCAGCTCCTTCATGGCGGGTGGCTACACCTTC
.	TRBV5-4	TRBJ2-6	.	CASSPDTGANVLTF	TGTGCCAGCAGCCCGGACACTGGGGCCAACGTCCTGACTTTC
.	TRBV2	TRBJ2-5	TRBD2	CASNFAGARQETQYF	TGTGCCAGCAATTTTGCGGGAGCGCGGCAAGAGACCCAGTACTTC
.	TRBV5-1	TRBJ2-5	TRBD2	CASSPGLAGAQETQYF	TGCGCCAGCAGCCCGGGACTAGCGGGGGCTCAAGAGACCCAGTACTTC
.	TRBV7-9	TRBJ1-5	.	CASTLGGAQNQPQHF	TGTGCCAGCACCCTCGGTGGGGCCCAGAATCAGCCCCAGCATTTT
.	TRBV7-2	TRBJ1-2	.	CASSLKAGSNYGYTF	TGTGCCAGCAGCTTAAAGGCAGGATCTAACTATGGCTACACCTTC
once	TRBV18	TRBJ1-1	.	CASSPTTYTEAFF	TGTGCCAGCTCACCGACTACTTACACTGAAGCTTTCTTT
.	TRBV13	TRBJ2-3	TRBD2	CASSLAPGLADTDTQYF	TGTGCCAGCAGCTTAGCCCCGGGACTAGCGGACACAGATACGCAGTATTTT
.	TRBV6-5	TRBJ1-1	.	CASSLGQQAAFF	TGTGCCAGCAGTCTTGGACAGCAAGCAGCTTTCTTT
.	TRBV6-4	TRBJ2-2	.	CASSGGQTTGELFF	TGTGCCAGCAGTGGGGGCCAGACCACCGGGGAGCTGTTTTTT
.	TRBV5-6	TRBJ1-4	.	CASSFYGTFGSNEKLFF	TGTGCCAGCAGCTTTTACGGTACTTTCGGGTCTAATGAAAAACTGTTTTTT
.	TRBV13	TRBJ2-4	.	CASSLGLGHIQYF	TGTGCCAGCAGCCTCGGACTCGGGCACATTCAGTACTTC
once	TRBV2	TRBJ2-1	.	CASSDRRTFNEQFF	TGTGCCAGCAGTGACCGACGAACGTTCAATGAGCAGTTCTTC
.	TRBV5-4	TRBJ2-7	TRBD2	CASSLEGLAGSYEQYF	TGTGCCAGCAGCTTGGAGGGACTAGCGGGGTCCTACGAGCAGTACTTC
.	TRBV19	TRBJ2-1	TRBD2	CASSIGRLAGTSWDEQFF	TGTGCCAGTAGTATAGGCCGACTAGCGGGGACTTCCTGGGATGAGCAGTTCTTC
.	TRBV4-1	TRBJ2-7	.	CASSARDGHYEQYF	TGCGCCAGCAGCGCCCGGGACGGCCACTACGAGCAGTACTTC
.	TRBV5-4	TRBJ2-1	.	CASSPGPANEQFF	TGTGCCAGCAGCCCGGGACCAGCGAATGAGCAGTTCTTC
.	TRBV7-9	TRBJ1-2	.	CASSPLDRSYGYTF	TGTGCCAGCAGCCCGCTTGACCGAAGCTATGGCTACACCTTC
.	TRBV3-1/TRBV3-2	TRBJ1-1	.	CASSQDRGGHTEAFF	TGTGCCAGCAGCCAAGATCGGGGGGGTCACACTGAAGCTTTCTTT
.	TRBV7-3	TRBJ2-2	.	CASSLVGQLDGTGELFF	TGTGCCAGCAGCTTAGTGGGACAACTGGATGGGACCGGGGAGCTGTTTTTT
.	TRBV9	TRBJ2-1	TRBD2	CASSVGGRARDEQFF	TGTGCCAGCAGCGTAGGCGGGAGGGCCAGGGATGAGCAGTTCTTC
.	TRBV6-2/TRBV6-3	TRBJ1-1	.	CASSYSRRRTGEAFF	TGTGCCAGCAGTTACTCGAGACGCAGGACCGGTGAAGCTTTCTTT
.	TRBV20-1	TRBJ1-2	.	CSAPHTYGYTF	TGCAGTGCTCCCCATACGTATGGCTACACCTTC
once	TRBV6-2/TRBV6-3	TRBJ2-2	TRBD2	CASSYKRGTGELFF	TGTGCCAGCAGTTACAAGCGGGGGACCGGGGAGCTGTTTTTT
.	TRBV27	TRBJ2-3	TRBD2	CASSGLAGAQDTQYF	TGTGCCAGCAGTGGACTAGCGGGGGCGCAAGATACGCAGTATTTT
.	TRBV27	TRBJ1-5	.	CASSLWGVGQPQHF	TGTGCCAGCAGTTTATGGGGGGTAGGTCAGCCCCAGCATTTT
.	TRBV5-1	TRBJ2-3	.	CASSLWGVRDTQYF	TGCGCCAGCAGCTTGTGGGGAGTTAGGGATACGCAGTATTTT
.	TRBV21-1	TRBJ2-3	.	CASTMKGSSGGASDTQYF	TGTGCCAGCACCATGAAAGGGAGTAGCGGGGGGGCCTCAGATACGCAGTATTTT
.	TRBV25-1	TRBJ1-1	.	CASGDTGIMNTEAFF	TGTGCCAGCGGTGACACAGGGATCATGAACACTGAAGCTTTCTTT
.	TRBV14	TRBJ1-6	TRBD1	CASSQEGRGTSPLHF	TGTGCCAGCAGCCAAGAGGGCAGGGGGACTTCACCCCTCCACTTT
.	TRBV19	TRBJ1-5	TRBD1	CARQGRPLPLCSNQPQHF	TGTGCCAGACAGGGGAGACCCTTACCACTGTGTAGCAATCAGCCCCAGCATTTT
.	TRBV5-6	TRBJ2-1	.	CASSLFPGANNEQFF	TGTGCCAGCAGCTTGTTTCCAGGGGCCAACAATGAGCAGTTCTTC
.	TRBV9	TRBJ1-6	.	CASSVGQGRGYSSPLHF	TGTGCCAGCAGCGTAGGGCAGGGACGGGGGTATAGTTCACCCCTCCACTTT
.	TRBV6-2/TRBV6-3	TRBJ2-6	.	CASSYWGDVLTF	TGTGCCAGCAGTTACTGGGGAGACGTCCTGACTTTC
once	TRBV24-1	TRBJ1-4	.	CATRDGLNEKLFF	TGTGCCACCAGGGACGGCCTTAATGAAAAACTGTTTTTT
.	TRBV6-2/TRBV6-3	TRBJ2-2	.	CASSRGRRDTGELFF	TGTGCCAGCAGTCGGGGTAGGCGCGACACCGGGGAGCTGTTTTTT
few	TRBV5-3	TRBJ1-1	.	CARSLVGGRLARKNTEAFF	TGTGCCAGAAGCTTGGTAGGTGGCAGACTTGCTCGAAAGAACACTGAAGCTTTCTTT
.	TRBV11-3	TRBJ2-1	TRBD2	CASSLVLAGGNEQFF	TGTGCCAGCAGCTTAGTTCTAGCGGGAGGTAATGAGCAGTTCTTC
.	TRBV10-2	TRBJ1-5	.	CASSESGPGQPQHF	TGCGCCAGCAGTGAGTCGGGGCCGGGGCAGCCCCAGCATTTT
.	TRBV7-6	TRBJ2-3	.	CASSFTPTDTQYF	TGTGCCAGCAGCTTTACACCCACAGATACGCAGTATTTT
.	TRBV7-6	TRBJ2-5	TRBD2	CASSWGTSGITGQETQYF	TGTGCCAGCAGCTGGGGGACTAGCGGGATAACAGGGCAAGAGACCCAGTACTTC
.	TRBV7-2	TRBJ1-3	.	CASSPMGILGNTIYF	TGTGCCAGCAGCCCAATGGGGATCCTAGGAAACACCATATATTTT